Each of the 2 T cell receptor beta chains below was sequenced from the same sample in a study of response to subunit inactivated influenza vaccine. One entry per CDR3 protein, called by TCRdb with MiXCR from the RT-PCR reads. Of about 650,000 distinct CDR3 sequences in the sample, around a sixth are singletons; the top ten hold around 10%. Specimen: PBMCs from blood, collected 11 to 12 days after vaccination. The receptors stem from a man aged 50 to 60 who received an inactivated influenza vaccine.

The rearrangement links TRBV4-3 to TRBJ1-3; D is perhaps TRBD1 (5 bases). The CDR3 extends over 15 amino acids. Trimming stripped 5 bases from V and 0 bases from J, with 11 bases between. CDR1 is LGHNA and CDR2 is YSLEER in the germline V gene. CDR3 sequence: CASSTGGGSGNTIYF. The CDR3 DNA reads as TGCGCCAGCAGCACAGGAGGAGGCTCTGGAAACACCATATATTTT.

The chain links TRBV7-8 to TRBJ2-5, with D possibly matching TRBD2 (6 bases). The germline CDR1 and CDR2 sequences are SGHVS and FQNEAQ. This CDR3 has 17 amino acids. The germline V and J ends were trimmed by 2 bases and 5 bases, with 21 bases remaining between them. CDR3 bases: TGTGCCAGCAGCTTACGATCTCCGGGAGTACCTCAGGAGACCCAGTACTTC. Residues: CASSLRSPGVPQETQYF. The full variable domain, in which reference TRBV7-8 and TRBJ2-5 provide the parts outside the CDR3, is GAGVSQSPRYKVAKRGQDVALRCDPISGHVSLFWYQQALGQGPEFLTYFQNEAQLDKSGLPSDRFFAERPEGSVSTLKIQRTQQEDSAVYLCASSLRSPGVPQETQYFGPGTRLLVL.